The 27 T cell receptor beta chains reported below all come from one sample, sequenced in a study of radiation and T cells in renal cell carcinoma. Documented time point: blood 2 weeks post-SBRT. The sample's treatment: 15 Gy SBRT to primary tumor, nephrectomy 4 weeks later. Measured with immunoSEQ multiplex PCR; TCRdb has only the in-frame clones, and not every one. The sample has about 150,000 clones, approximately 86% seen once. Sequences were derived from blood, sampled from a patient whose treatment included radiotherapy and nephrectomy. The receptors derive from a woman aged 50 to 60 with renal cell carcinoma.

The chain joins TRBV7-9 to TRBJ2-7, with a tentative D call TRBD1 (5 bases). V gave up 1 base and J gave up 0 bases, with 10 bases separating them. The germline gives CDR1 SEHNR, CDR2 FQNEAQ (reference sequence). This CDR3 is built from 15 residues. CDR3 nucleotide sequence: TGTGCCAGCAGCTTAGGACAGCAGTCCTCCTACGAGCAGTACTTC. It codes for CASSLGQQSSYEQYF.

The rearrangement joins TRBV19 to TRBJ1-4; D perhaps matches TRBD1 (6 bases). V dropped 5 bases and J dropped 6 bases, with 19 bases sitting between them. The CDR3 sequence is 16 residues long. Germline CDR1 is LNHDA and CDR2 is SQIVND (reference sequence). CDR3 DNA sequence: TGTGCCAGTAGTCGTCTTTCAGGGGTGGGGGATGAAAAACTGTTTTTT. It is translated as CASSRLSGVGDEKLFF.

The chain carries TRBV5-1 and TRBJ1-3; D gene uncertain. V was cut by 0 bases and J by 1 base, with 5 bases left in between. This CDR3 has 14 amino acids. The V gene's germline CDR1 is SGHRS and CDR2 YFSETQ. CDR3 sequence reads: CASSLDRSGNTIYF. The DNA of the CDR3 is TGCGCCAGCAGCTTGGACAGATCTGGAAACACCATATATTTT.

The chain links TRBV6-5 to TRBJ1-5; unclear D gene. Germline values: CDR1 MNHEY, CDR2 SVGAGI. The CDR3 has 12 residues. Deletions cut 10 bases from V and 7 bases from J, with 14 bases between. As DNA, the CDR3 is TGTGCCACCCAGTTACCGTCCCAGCCCCAGCATTTT. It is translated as CATQLPSQPQHF.

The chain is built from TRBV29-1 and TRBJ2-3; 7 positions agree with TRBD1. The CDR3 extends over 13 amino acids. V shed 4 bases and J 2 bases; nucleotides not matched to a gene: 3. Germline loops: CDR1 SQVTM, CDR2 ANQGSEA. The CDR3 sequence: CSVVDRYTDTQYF. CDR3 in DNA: TGCAGCGTTGTGGACAGGTACACAGATACGCAGTATTTT.

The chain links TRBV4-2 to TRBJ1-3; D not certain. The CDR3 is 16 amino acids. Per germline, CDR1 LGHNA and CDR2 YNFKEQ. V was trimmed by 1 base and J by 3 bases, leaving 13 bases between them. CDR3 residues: CASSQGVRESGNTIYF. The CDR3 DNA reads TGTGCCAGCAGCCAAGGAGTGCGGGAAAGTGGAAACACCATATATTTT.

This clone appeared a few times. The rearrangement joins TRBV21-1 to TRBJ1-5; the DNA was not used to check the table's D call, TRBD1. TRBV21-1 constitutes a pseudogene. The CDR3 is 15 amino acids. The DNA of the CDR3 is TGTGCCAGCAGCAAAGACGGGCAGGGAAAGATTCCCCAGCATTTT. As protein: CASSKDGQGKIPQHF.

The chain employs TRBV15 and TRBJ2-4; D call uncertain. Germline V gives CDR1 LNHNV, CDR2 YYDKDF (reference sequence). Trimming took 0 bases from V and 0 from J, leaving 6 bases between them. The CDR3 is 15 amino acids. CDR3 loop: CATSREQLAKNIQYF. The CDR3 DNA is TGTGCCACCAGCAGAGAACAGTTAGCCAAAAACATTCAGTACTTC. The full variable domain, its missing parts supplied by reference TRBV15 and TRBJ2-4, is DAMVIQNPRYQVTQFGKPVTLSCSQTLNHNVMYWYQQKSSQAPKLLFHYYDKDFNNEADTPDNFQSRRPNTSFCFLDIRSPGLGDTAMYLCATSREQLAKNIQYFGAGTRLSVL.

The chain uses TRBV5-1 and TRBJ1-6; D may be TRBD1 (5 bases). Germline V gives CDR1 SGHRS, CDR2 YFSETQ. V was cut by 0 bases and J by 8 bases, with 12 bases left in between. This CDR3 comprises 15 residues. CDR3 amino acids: CASSLEGRDHSPLHF. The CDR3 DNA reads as TGCGCCAGCAGCTTGGAAGGCAGGGACCATTCACCCCTCCACTTT.

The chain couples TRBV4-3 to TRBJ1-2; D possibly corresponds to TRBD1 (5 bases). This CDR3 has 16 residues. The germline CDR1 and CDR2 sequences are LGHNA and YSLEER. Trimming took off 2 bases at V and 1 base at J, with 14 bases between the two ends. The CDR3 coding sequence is TGCGCCAGCAGCCAACAGACAGCACTTTATAACTATGGCTACACCTTC. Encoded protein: CASSQQTALYNYGYTF.

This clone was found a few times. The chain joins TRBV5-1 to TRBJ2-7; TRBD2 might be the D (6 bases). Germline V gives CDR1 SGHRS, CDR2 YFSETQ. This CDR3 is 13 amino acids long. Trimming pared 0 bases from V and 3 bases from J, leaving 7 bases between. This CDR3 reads CASSLVEGYEQYF. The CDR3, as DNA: TGCGCCAGCAGCTTGGTGGAGGGCTACGAGCAGTACTTC.

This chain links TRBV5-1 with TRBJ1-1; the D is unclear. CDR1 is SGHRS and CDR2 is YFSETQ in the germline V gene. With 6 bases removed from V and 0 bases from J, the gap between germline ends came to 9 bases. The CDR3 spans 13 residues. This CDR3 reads CASMMAMNTEAFF. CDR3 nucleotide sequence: TGCGCCAGCATGATGGCCATGAACACTGAAGCTTTCTTT. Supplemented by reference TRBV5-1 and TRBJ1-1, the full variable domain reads KAGVTQTPRYLIKTRGQQVTLSCSPISGHRSVSWYQQTPGQGLQFLFEYFSETQRNKGNFPGRFSGRQFSNSRSEMNVSTLELGDSALYLCASMMAMNTEAFFGQGTRLTVV.

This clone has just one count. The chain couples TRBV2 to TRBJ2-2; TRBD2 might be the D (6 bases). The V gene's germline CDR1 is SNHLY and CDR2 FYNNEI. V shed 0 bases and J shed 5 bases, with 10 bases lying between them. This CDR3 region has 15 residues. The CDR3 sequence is CASSEALGGTGELFF. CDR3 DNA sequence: TGTGCCAGCAGTGAAGCGCTGGGGGGAACCGGGGAGCTGTTTTTT.

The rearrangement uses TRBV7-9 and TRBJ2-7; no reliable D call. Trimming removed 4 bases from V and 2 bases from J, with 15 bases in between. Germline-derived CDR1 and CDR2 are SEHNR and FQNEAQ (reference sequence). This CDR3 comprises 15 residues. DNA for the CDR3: TGTGCCAGCAGCTCTCGGGCCCAGGTCCCCTACGAGCAGTACTTC. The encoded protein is CASSSRAQVPYEQYF.

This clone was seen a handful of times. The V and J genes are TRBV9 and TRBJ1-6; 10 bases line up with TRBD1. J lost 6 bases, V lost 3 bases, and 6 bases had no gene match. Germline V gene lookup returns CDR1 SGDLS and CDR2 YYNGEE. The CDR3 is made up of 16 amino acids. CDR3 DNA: TGTGCCAGCAGCGCCGACAGGGGGCGGGGTAATTCACCCCTCCACTTT. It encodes CASSADRGRGNSPLHF.

In nucleotides, the CDR3 is TGTGCCTGGAAAACTAGGAGCGGGGGCACTGAAGCTTTCTTT. It codes for CAWKTRSGGTEAFF. The genes are TRBV30 and TRBJ1-1; D possibly corresponds to TRBD1 (5 bases). Germline CDR1 and CDR2: GTSNPN and SVGIG (reference sequence). Trimming left V 4 bases short and J 4 bases short, with 16 bases between. The CDR3 contains 14 residues.

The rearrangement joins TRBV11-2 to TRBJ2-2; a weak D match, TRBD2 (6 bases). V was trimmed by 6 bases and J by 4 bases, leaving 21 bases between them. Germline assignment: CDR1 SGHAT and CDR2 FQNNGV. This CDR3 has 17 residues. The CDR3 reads CASSTDDRDSFTGELFF. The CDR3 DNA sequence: TGTGCCAGCAGTACTGACGACCGGGACTCCTTCACCGGGGAGCTGTTTTTT.

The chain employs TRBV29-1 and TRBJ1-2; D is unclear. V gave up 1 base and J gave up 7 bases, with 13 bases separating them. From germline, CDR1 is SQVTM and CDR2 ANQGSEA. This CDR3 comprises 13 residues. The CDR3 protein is CSVEAYVTSGYTF. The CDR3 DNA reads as TGCAGCGTTGAAGCTTACGTAACTAGTGGCTACACCTTC.

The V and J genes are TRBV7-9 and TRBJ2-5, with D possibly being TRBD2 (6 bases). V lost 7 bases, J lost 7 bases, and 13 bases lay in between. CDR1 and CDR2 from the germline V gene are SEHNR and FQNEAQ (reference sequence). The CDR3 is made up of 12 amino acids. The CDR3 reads CASNVGGGTQYF. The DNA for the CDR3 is TGTGCCAGCAACGTCGGGGGAGGGACCCAGTACTTC.

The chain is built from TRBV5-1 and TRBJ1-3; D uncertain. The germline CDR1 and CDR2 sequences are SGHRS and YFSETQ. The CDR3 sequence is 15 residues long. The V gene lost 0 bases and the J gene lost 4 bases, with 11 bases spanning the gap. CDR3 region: CASSLGSAGGNTIYF. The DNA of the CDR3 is TGCGCCAGCAGCTTGGGCAGCGCGGGGGGAAACACCATATATTTT. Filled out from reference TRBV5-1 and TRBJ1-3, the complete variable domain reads KAGVTQTPRYLIKTRGQQVTLSCSPISGHRSVSWYQQTPGQGLQFLFEYFSETQRNKGNFPGRFSGRQFSNSRSEMNVSTLELGDSALYLCASSLGSAGGNTIYFGEGSWLTVV.

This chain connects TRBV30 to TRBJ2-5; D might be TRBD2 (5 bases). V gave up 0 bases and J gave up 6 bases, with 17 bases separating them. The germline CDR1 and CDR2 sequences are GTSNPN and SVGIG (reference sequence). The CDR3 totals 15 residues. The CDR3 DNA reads TGTGCCTGGAGTGTAGGGCCTACTAGAATGCAGACCCAGTACTTC. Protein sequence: CAWSVGPTRMQTQYF.

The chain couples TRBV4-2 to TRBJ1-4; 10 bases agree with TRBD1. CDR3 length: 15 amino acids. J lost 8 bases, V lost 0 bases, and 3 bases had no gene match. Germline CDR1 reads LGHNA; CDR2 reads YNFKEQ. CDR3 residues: CASSQDGQGGEKLFF. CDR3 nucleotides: TGTGCCAGCAGCCAAGATGGACAGGGGGGAGAAAAACTGTTTTTT.

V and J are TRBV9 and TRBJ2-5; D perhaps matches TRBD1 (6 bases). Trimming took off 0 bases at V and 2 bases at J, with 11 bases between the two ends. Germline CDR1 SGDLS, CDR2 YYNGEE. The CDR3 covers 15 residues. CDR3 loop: CASSVGGQGQETQYF. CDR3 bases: TGTGCCAGCAGCGTAGGGGGGCAGGGACAAGAGACCCAGTACTTC.

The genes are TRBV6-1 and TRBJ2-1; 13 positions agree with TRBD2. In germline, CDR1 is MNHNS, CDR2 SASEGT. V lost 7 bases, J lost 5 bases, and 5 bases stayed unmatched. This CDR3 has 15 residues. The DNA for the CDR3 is TGTGCCAGCATCAAACTAGCGGGGGGGGACAATGAGCAGTTCTTC. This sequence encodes CASIKLAGGDNEQFF.

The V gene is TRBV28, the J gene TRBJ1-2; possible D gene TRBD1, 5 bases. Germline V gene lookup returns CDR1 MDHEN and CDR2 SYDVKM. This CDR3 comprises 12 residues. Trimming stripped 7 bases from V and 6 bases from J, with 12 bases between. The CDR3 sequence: CASTFDRDGYTF. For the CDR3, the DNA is TGTGCCAGCACCTTCGACAGAGATGGCTACACCTTC.

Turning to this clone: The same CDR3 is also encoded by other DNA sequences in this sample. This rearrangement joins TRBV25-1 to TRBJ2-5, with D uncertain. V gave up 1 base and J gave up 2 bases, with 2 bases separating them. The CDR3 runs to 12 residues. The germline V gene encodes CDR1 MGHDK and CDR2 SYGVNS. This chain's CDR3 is CASSESQETQYF. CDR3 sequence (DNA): TGTGCCAGCAGTGAATCACAAGAGACCCAGTACTTC.

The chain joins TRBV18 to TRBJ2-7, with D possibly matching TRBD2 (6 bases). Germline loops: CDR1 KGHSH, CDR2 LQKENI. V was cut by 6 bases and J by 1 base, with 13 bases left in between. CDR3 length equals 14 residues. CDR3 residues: CASSSRDLSYEQYF. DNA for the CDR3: TGTGCCAGCTCTTCTCGGGACTTGTCCTACGAGCAGTACTTC.